This T cell receptor beta chain was captured by sequencing in a study of blood T cell repertoires in COVID-19. Study-level background: COVID-19 samples collected from the United States, Italy and Spain covered acute and convalescent phases. T cells, B-cell-depleted T cells, or PBMCs provided the cDNA or gDNA that served as material.

Germline CDR1 and CDR2: SGHVS and FQNEAQ. The V end was cut by 1 base, the J end by 7 bases, with 8 bases between. The CDR3 totals 13 residues. Generated by immunoSEQ multiplex PCR, the TCRdb table keeps only in-frame clones and is missing some. The table has fewer than 400,000 clones, approximately 88% seen once; the top ten hold about 5.2%. Recovered status in Cohort 3 required two negative PCRs, clearance, or symptom resolution. This TCR was recovered from a man aged 55 to 70 who had recovered from COVID-19. V and J are TRBV7-8 and TRBJ1-5, with D possibly TRBD1 on 5 matching bases. The sequenced sample consisted of PBMCs or T cells enriched from blood (not recorded which). The CDR3: CASSLVKGQPQHF. Written as DNA, the CDR3 is TGTGCCAGCAGCTTAGTCAAGGGGCAGCCCCAGCATTTT.